The next 19 T cell receptor beta chains were all read from a single sample in a study of Ad26.COV2.S vaccination and SARS-CoV-2 variants. Treatment of the sample: some 20 received Ad26.COV2.S at low or high dose, single or two shots; about five received placebo; per-sample allocation not given. The samples were gathered on day 63 after the first injection of vaccine or placebo. Profiled with immunoSEQ multiplex PCR; TCRdb holds only in-frame clones, not every one. The sample records about 280,000 clones, more than 75% being singletons. Sequenced here: peripheral blood, sampled in a trial of Ad26.COV2.S vaccine versus placebo. These receptors all stem from a person between 18 and 59 years old who received the Ad26.COV2.S COVID-19 vaccine or a placebo.

The rearrangement uses TRBV6-5 and TRBJ2-7, with 8 positions matching TRBD2. Germline values: CDR1 MNHEY, CDR2 SVGAGI. The CDR3 contains 15 residues. Unmatched junction bases numbered 8, after V lost 7 bases and J lost 0 bases. This CDR3 reads CASTTPGLGSYEQYF. The CDR3 DNA follows: TGTGCCAGCACGACACCGGGACTAGGCTCCTACGAGCAGTACTTC.

The chain has TRBV7-2 and TRBJ2-1; TRBD2 matches at 9 bases. After removal of 5 bases from V and 0 bases from J, the junction contained 14 bases not matched to a gene. Germline CDR1 SGHTA, CDR2 FQGNSA. The CDR3 spans 19 residues. The CDR3 DNA sequence: TGTGCCAGCAGCCCCCGCGTCGTCGCGGGAGGGAGCTCCTACAATGAGCAGTTCTTC. Its translation: CASSPRVVAGGSSYNEQFF.

This clone was recorded only once. V is TRBV2 and J is TRBJ2-1, with 13 bases aligning to TRBD2. There are 21 residues in the CDR3. Per germline, CDR1 SNHLY and CDR2 FYNNEI. The V and J ends lost 3 bases and 6 bases, in that order; junction bases with no gene match: 20. CDR3 loop: CASSDPRDAPGLAGRPNEQFF. The CDR3 DNA sequence: TGTGCCAGCAGTGACCCTAGGGATGCTCCGGGACTAGCGGGGAGGCCCAATGAGCAGTTCTTC.

With regard to this clone: The identical CDR3 is also encoded by other nucleotide sequences in the sample. The chain carries TRBV7-9 and TRBJ1-1; no firm D call. This CDR3 spans 12 amino acids. V lost 4 bases and J 1 base, leaving 4 bases between the germline ends. Germline values: CDR1 SEHNR, CDR2 FQNEAQ (reference sequence). CDR3 nucleotides: TGTGCCAGCAGCTACGGGAACACTGAAGCTTTCTTT. It yields the protein CASSYGNTEAFF. The entire variable domain, with the rest obtained from reference TRBV7-9 and TRBJ1-1, is as follows: DTGVSQNPRHKITKRGQNVTFRCDPISEHNRLYWYRQTLGQGPEFLTYFQNEAQLEKSRLLSDRFSAERPKGSFSTLEIQRTEQGDSAMYLCASSYGNTEAFFGQGTRLTVV.

The rearrangement links TRBV5-1 to TRBJ1-2, with TRBD1 matching over 8 bases. CDR1 and CDR2 (germline): SGHRS, YFSETQ. This CDR3 has 14 amino acids. V trimming: 0 bases; J trimming: 5 bases; junction bases outside the gene matches: 3. Written as DNA, the CDR3 is TGCGCCAGCAGCTTGGAGGACAGGGCGTATGGCTACACCTTC. Its protein is CASSLEDRAYGYTF.

Only one count was recorded for this clone. This rearrangement joins TRBV6-5 to TRBJ2-2; D remains ambiguous. The CDR3 is made up of 11 amino acids. CDR1 is MNHEY, CDR2 SVGAGI, per germline. The V and J ends lost 6 bases and 3 bases respectively, with 2 bases between them. CDR3 DNA sequence: TGTGCCAGCAGGGACACCGGGGAGCTGTTTTTT. The encoded protein is CASRDTGELFF.

On this clone: The sample carries other DNA sequences with the same CDR3. V is TRBV3-1 (or the pseudogene TRBV3-2) and J is TRBJ1-2; D ambiguous. CDR3 length: 12 amino acids. Between the trimmed V and J ends, which lost 0 bases and 4 bases, there was a span of 3 bases. CDR1 LGHDT and CDR2 YNNKEL come from the germline V gene (reference sequence). CDR3 sequence reads: CASSQEGYGYTF. DNA of the CDR3: TGTGCCAGCAGCCAAGAGGGCTATGGCTACACCTTC.

The genes are TRBV5-8 and TRBJ2-1; D is undetermined. There are 12 residues in the CDR3. The germline V gene encodes CDR1 SGHTS and CDR2 YDEGEE. Trimming cost V 0 bases and J 13 bases, with 11 bases left between them. This CDR3 reads CASSLGAMRQFF. CDR3 coding DNA: TGTGCCAGCAGCTTGGGGGCCATGAGACAGTTCTTC.

The chain carries TRBV5-4 and TRBJ1-4; 9 bases fit TRBD1. Unmatched junction bases numbered 4, after V lost 2 bases and J lost 8 bases. The length of the CDR3 is 14 residues. Germline V gene data show CDR1 as SGHNT and CDR2 as YYREEE (reference sequence). The CDR3 region has the DNA TGTGCCAGCAGCTTAGGGACAGGGAGCGAAAAACTGTTTTTT. It is translated as CASSLGTGSEKLFF.

The genes are TRBV5-1 and TRBJ1-2; 10 nucleotides line up with TRBD1. Unmatched junction bases numbered 7, after V lost 0 bases and J lost 8 bases. From germline, CDR1 is SGHRS and CDR2 YFSETQ. The CDR3 is made up of 15 amino acids. The CDR3 nucleotides are TGCGCCAGCAGCTTGGCCGGACAGGGGGTGGGAGGCTACACCTTC. Its protein is CASSLAGQGVGGYTF.

The V and J genes are TRBV4-1 and TRBJ2-3, with a tentative D call TRBD1 (5 bases). Between the trimmed V and J ends, which lost 1 base and 2 bases, there was a span of 10 bases. This CDR3 has 15 residues. The germline CDR1 and CDR2 sequences are MGHRA and YSYEKL. The CDR3 DNA is TGCGCCAGCAGCCAAGTTCCAGGGCCCACAGATACGCAGTATTTT. Amino acid sequence: CASSQVPGPTDTQYF.

The gene calls are TRBV12-5 and TRBJ2-7; D unclear. This CDR3 comprises 13 residues. The V end was cut by 7 bases, the J end by 6 bases, with 16 bases between. The germline CDR1 and CDR2 sequences are LGHNT and FRNRAP. The CDR3 DNA follows: TGTGCTAGTGTTATACACCTTACGGGCGAGCAGTACTTC. It is translated as CASVIHLTGEQYF.

The rearrangement links TRBV18 to TRBJ2-7; 9 bases are a match to TRBD1. Germline assignment: CDR1 KGHSH and CDR2 LQKENI. The CDR3 extends over 14 amino acids. The trim removed 3 bases at V and 3 bases at J, leaving 3 bases unmatched. CDR3 region: CASSPPGQGYEQYF. CDR3 coding DNA: TGTGCCAGCTCACCCCCGGGACAGGGCTACGAGCAGTACTTC. Filled out from reference TRBV18 and TRBJ2-7, the complete variable domain reads NAGVMQNPRHLVRRRGQEARLRCSPMKGHSHVYWYRQLPEEGLKFMVYLQKENIIDESGMPKERFSAEFPKEGPSILRIQQVVRGDSAAYFCASSPPGQGYEQYFGPGTRLTVT.

This clone appeared a few times. The CDR3 reads CASSQYNTEAFF. The DNA for the CDR3 is TGTGCCAGCAGCCAATATAACACTGAAGCTTTCTTT. The chain couples TRBV3-1 (or the pseudogene TRBV3-2) to TRBJ1-1; D gene unclear. Germline CDR1 reads LGHDT; CDR2 reads YNNKEL (reference sequence). Trimming stripped 2 bases from V and 2 bases from J, with 3 bases between. This CDR3 is 12 amino acids long.

This clone was detected once. The chain employs TRBV28 and TRBJ1-6; TRBD1 matches 7 bases. V lost 4 bases to trimming and J lost 9 bases; unmatched junction nucleotides: 3. CDR3 length: 13 residues. Germline CDR1 is MDHEN and CDR2 is SYDVKM. This CDR3 is CASSSGGGSPLHF. As DNA, the CDR3 is TGTGCCAGCAGTTCAGGGGGAGGTTCACCCCTCCACTTT.

The chain recombines TRBV5-5 with TRBJ2-7, with 7 bases fitting TRBD2. Germline trimming cut 2 bases from V and 3 bases from J; bases unmatched to any gene: 5. The CDR3 is 14 amino acids. Per the germline V gene, CDR1 is SGHKS and CDR2 is YYEKEE (reference sequence). The CDR3 region has the DNA TGTGCCAGCAGCTTCCGGGGGGACCACTACGAGCAGTACTTC. This gives the protein CASSFRGDHYEQYF. Based on the CDR3 plus reference TRBV5-5 and TRBJ2-7, the full variable domain is DAGVTQSPTHLIKTRGQQVTLRCSPISGHKSVSWYQQVLGQGPQFIFQYYEKEERGRGNFPDRFSARQFPNYSSELNVNALLLGDSALYLCASSFRGDHYEQYFGPGTRLTVT.

The rearrangement links TRBV18 to TRBJ1-2, with D unclear. The CDR3 loop spans 15 amino acids. In germline, CDR1 is KGHSH, CDR2 LQKENI. Trimming removed 0 bases at V and 4 bases at J, with 12 bases between. The CDR3 loop is CASSPPPLGSYGYTF. As DNA, the CDR3 is TGTGCCAGCTCACCACCTCCACTTGGCTCCTATGGCTACACCTTC.

The CDR3 sequence: CSVGLQNGNTIYF. The CDR3 bases are TGCAGCGTTGGACTTCAAAATGGAAACACCATATATTTT. The rearrangement joins TRBV29-1 to TRBJ1-3; D gene ambiguous. V lost 4 bases to trimming and J lost 3 bases, with 10 bases between them. Per the germline V gene, CDR1 is SQVTM and CDR2 is ANQGSEA. CDR3 length: 13 residues.

Only a few counts were recorded for this clone. V and J are TRBV27 and TRBJ2-7, with a tentative D call TRBD2 (6 bases). Germline V gene lookup returns CDR1 MNHEY and CDR2 SMNVEV (reference sequence). Trimming removed 3 bases at V and 3 bases at J, with 24 bases between. The CDR3 contains 18 residues. The CDR3 DNA is TGTGCCAGCAGTTTCCGGGCCAATTGGGCTAGCGTACTCTACGAGCAGTACTTC. Its translation: CASSFRANWASVLYEQYF.